This is a list of T cell receptor beta chains from one sample in a study of shared clonotypes between healthy human individuals. Clones were sequenced by immunoSEQ multiplex PCR, and TCRdb holds only the in-frame ones, with some missing. Of 2 million to 2.5 million clones listed, nearly 97% are singletons. The material sequenced was naive CD4+ T cells sorted from blood. The receptors shown here come from a man aged 18 to 35 in good health. The CDR3 runs from the conserved cysteine through the conserved F or W. Each record gives: clone size, J gene, D gene, V gene, CDR3 DNA, CDR3 protein. A D gene is named only where the DNA matches it firmly. Clone size is given for some rows only: seen once, a few or many times, or a class if the clone is expanded.

clone size: NA
J gene: TRBJ1-4
D gene: TRBD1
V gene: TRBV18
CDR3 DNA: TGTGCCAGCTCCCCCCTTGGGACAGGGTACGCTAATGAAAAACTGTTTTTT
CDR3 protein: CASSPLGTGYANEKLFF

clone size: NA
J gene: TRBJ2-3
D gene: NA
V gene: TRBV5-1
CDR3 DNA: TGCGCCAGCAGCTTGTCAAACCCGACTGGCACAGATACGCAGTATTTT
CDR3 protein: CASSLSNPTGTDTQYF

clone size: NA
J gene: TRBJ2-5
D gene: NA
V gene: TRBV7-8
CDR3 DNA: TGTGCCAGCAATCGGGGGGCGCGAGAGACCCAGTACTTC
CDR3 protein: CASNRGARETQYF

clone size: NA
J gene: TRBJ2-3
D gene: NA
V gene: TRBV7-3
CDR3 DNA: TGTGCCAGCAGTTTACAACTAGCAGATACGCAGTATTTT
CDR3 protein: CASSLQLADTQYF

clone size: NA
J gene: TRBJ2-7
D gene: NA
V gene: TRBV30
CDR3 DNA: TGTGCCTGGAGTATGCCCCTTGGGGTGGGCTCCTACGAGCAGTACTTC
CDR3 protein: CAWSMPLGVGSYEQYF

clone size: NA
J gene: TRBJ1-1
D gene: NA
V gene: TRBV7-6
CDR3 DNA: TGTGCCAGCAGCTCCGGGGAGAACACTGAAGCTTTCTTT
CDR3 protein: CASSSGENTEAFF

clone size: NA
J gene: TRBJ2-7
D gene: NA
V gene: TRBV28
CDR3 DNA: TGTGCCAGCAGGCATGCGCCACTGGGACGCCCTTCCTACGAGCAGTACTTC
CDR3 protein: CASRHAPLGRPSYEQYF

clone size: NA
J gene: TRBJ1-1
D gene: NA
V gene: TRBV7-2
CDR3 DNA: TGTGCCAGCAGCTTCGGGGCGGTGAACACTGAAGCTTTCTTT
CDR3 protein: CASSFGAVNTEAFF

clone size: once
J gene: TRBJ2-5
D gene: TRBD1
V gene: TRBV19
CDR3 DNA: TGTGCCAGTAGTATCGCCGGGACAGGGGGTCAAGAGACCCAGTACTTC
CDR3 protein: CASSIAGTGGQETQYF

clone size: NA
J gene: TRBJ2-1
D gene: NA
V gene: TRBV27
CDR3 DNA: TGTGCCAGCAGTTTAAGGGAGGGGGTTTACAATGAGCAGTTCTTC
CDR3 protein: CASSLREGVYNEQFF

clone size: NA
J gene: TRBJ1-1
D gene: NA
V gene: TRBV19
CDR3 DNA: TGTGCCAGTAGGTACAATGAAGAAGCTTTCTTT
CDR3 protein: CASRYNEEAFF

clone size: NA
J gene: TRBJ1-1
D gene: NA
V gene: TRBV5-8
CDR3 DNA: TGTGCCAGCAGCTTTTACGGGGGCGGGATTTTAGCTTTCTTT
CDR3 protein: CASSFYGGGILAFF

clone size: NA
J gene: TRBJ1-2
D gene: NA
V gene: TRBV6-1
CDR3 DNA: TGTGCCGGGCTAGACACCGCTTCACGACATGGCTACACCTTC
CDR3 protein: CAGLDTASRHGYTF

clone size: NA
J gene: TRBJ2-7
D gene: TRBD1
V gene: TRBV2
CDR3 DNA: TGTGCCAGCAGCCGGGACAGGCCCTACGAGCAGTACTTC
CDR3 protein: CASSRDRPYEQYF

clone size: NA
J gene: TRBJ2-1
D gene: NA
V gene: TRBV6-5
CDR3 DNA: TGTGCCAGCAGTTACGGACTGCTCAATGAGCAGTTCTTC
CDR3 protein: CASSYGLLNEQFF

clone size: NA
J gene: TRBJ2-5
D gene: NA
V gene: TRBV21-1
CDR3 DNA: TGTGCCAGCAGCAATCGAAAGTACCAAGAGACCCAGTACTTC
CDR3 protein: CASSNRKYQETQYF

clone size: NA
J gene: TRBJ1-1
D gene: NA
V gene: TRBV5-6
CDR3 DNA: TGTGCCAGCAGCTCAGCCGGGAGAAACACTGAAGCTTTCTTT
CDR3 protein: CASSSAGRNTEAFF

clone size: NA
J gene: TRBJ1-5
D gene: NA
V gene: TRBV7-9
CDR3 DNA: TGTGCCAGCAGCTACGAGGGTAGCAATCAGCCCCAGCATTTT
CDR3 protein: CASSYEGSNQPQHF

clone size: once
J gene: TRBJ2-5
D gene: NA
V gene: TRBV21-1
CDR3 DNA: TGTGCCAGCAGCCCGACTAGCGGGAGGCCCACGGAGACCCAGTACTTC
CDR3 protein: CASSPTSGRPTETQYF

clone size: once
J gene: TRBJ1-2
D gene: TRBD1
V gene: TRBV5-1
CDR3 DNA: TGCGCCAGCAGCTTGGGAGGGGGCGCCTATGGCTACACCTTC
CDR3 protein: CASSLGGGAYGYTF

clone size: once
J gene: TRBJ2-6
D gene: NA
V gene: TRBV5-1
CDR3 DNA: TGCGCCAGCAGCCGGCCCCAGGGCTCCGGGGCCAACGTCCTGACTTTC
CDR3 protein: CASSRPQGSGANVLTF

clone size: NA
J gene: TRBJ2-3
D gene: NA
V gene: TRBV6-1
CDR3 DNA: TGTGCCAGCAGTGTGGGCCAGCACACAGATACGCAGTATTTT
CDR3 protein: CASSVGQHTDTQYF

clone size: NA
J gene: TRBJ2-7
D gene: TRBD1
V gene: TRBV5-1
CDR3 DNA: TGCGCCAGCAGCCACGGGACAGGGGTAACCTACGAGCAGTACTTC
CDR3 protein: CASSHGTGVTYEQYF

clone size: NA
J gene: TRBJ2-7
D gene: TRBD1
V gene: TRBV19
CDR3 DNA: TGTGCCAGTAGGCCAGGGGGCTCCTACGAGCAGTACTTC
CDR3 protein: CASRPGGSYEQYF

clone size: NA
J gene: TRBJ2-2
D gene: NA
V gene: TRBV11-3
CDR3 DNA: TGTGCCAGCAGACAGGGAAAGAACACCGGGGAGCTGTTTTTT
CDR3 protein: CASRQGKNTGELFF

clone size: NA
J gene: TRBJ1-2
D gene: NA
V gene: TRBV7-2
CDR3 DNA: TGTGCCAGCAGCCCGGTTGGGATACACCTTGGCTACACCTTC
CDR3 protein: CASSPVGIHLGYTF

clone size: NA
J gene: TRBJ2-3
D gene: TRBD2
V gene: TRBV5-1
CDR3 DNA: TGCGCCAGCAGCTTGGAAGGCCGACTAGCCCCGGGCACAGATACGCAGTATTTT
CDR3 protein: CASSLEGRLAPGTDTQYF

clone size: NA
J gene: TRBJ2-1
D gene: TRBD2
V gene: TRBV7-9
CDR3 DNA: TGTGCCAGCAGCGCCATTGGTAGCGGGGGGAATGAGCAGTTCTTC
CDR3 protein: CASSAIGSGGNEQFF

clone size: NA
J gene: TRBJ1-5
D gene: NA
V gene: TRBV28
CDR3 DNA: TGTGCCAGCAGTTTTATGGTCTTTAGGAGGGCCAATCAGCCCCAGCATTTT
CDR3 protein: CASSFMVFRRANQPQHF

clone size: NA
J gene: TRBJ2-7
D gene: NA
V gene: TRBV7-6
CDR3 DNA: TGTGCCAGCAGCTCCGGGACAACCCACGAGCAGTACTTC
CDR3 protein: CASSSGTTHEQYF

clone size: NA
J gene: TRBJ1-5
D gene: TRBD1
V gene: TRBV7-9
CDR3 DNA: TGTGCCAGCAGCTTGGACAGGGTAGACCAGCCCCAGCATTTT
CDR3 protein: CASSLDRVDQPQHF

clone size: NA
J gene: TRBJ2-6
D gene: NA
V gene: TRBV27
CDR3 DNA: TGTGCCAGCAGTTTAGGTTCGGCAGCTGGGGCCAACGTCCTGACTTTC
CDR3 protein: CASSLGSAAGANVLTF

clone size: NA
J gene: TRBJ1-1
D gene: TRBD1
V gene: TRBV7-9
CDR3 DNA: TGTGCCAGCAGACTGGACAGGGGGCGGAACACTGAAGCTTTCTTT
CDR3 protein: CASRLDRGRNTEAFF

clone size: NA
J gene: TRBJ2-1
D gene: TRBD1
V gene: TRBV5-1
CDR3 DNA: TGCGCCAGCAGCGGAAGATCGGACAGGTACAATGAGCAGTTCTTC
CDR3 protein: CASSGRSDRYNEQFF

clone size: NA
J gene: TRBJ1-1
D gene: NA
V gene: TRBV11-2
CDR3 DNA: TGTGCCAGTACCATAACCAGGGACACTGAAGCTTTCTTT
CDR3 protein: CASTITRDTEAFF

clone size: NA
J gene: TRBJ1-2
D gene: TRBD1
V gene: TRBV10-3
CDR3 DNA: TGTGCCATCAGTGAGCACGAACAGGGGGCAAATGGCTACACCTTC
CDR3 protein: CAISEHEQGANGYTF

clone size: NA
J gene: TRBJ2-3
D gene: NA
V gene: TRBV5-4
CDR3 DNA: TGTGCCAGCAGCCCTCGGAAGGTTGTCGCAGATACGCAGTATTTT
CDR3 protein: CASSPRKVVADTQYF

clone size: NA
J gene: TRBJ1-5
D gene: NA
V gene: TRBV28
CDR3 DNA: TGTGCCAGCAGCGACTCAGGGTTTGCCGATCAGCCCCAGCATTTT
CDR3 protein: CASSDSGFADQPQHF

clone size: NA
J gene: TRBJ2-3
D gene: TRBD2
V gene: TRBV5-1
CDR3 DNA: TGCGCCAGCACCAAGACTAGCGCCACAGATACGCAGTATTTT
CDR3 protein: CASTKTSATDTQYF

clone size: few
J gene: TRBJ2-7
D gene: NA
V gene: TRBV28
CDR3 DNA: TGTGCCAGCAGGGGCTACGAGCAGTACTTC
CDR3 protein: CASRGYEQYF

clone size: NA
J gene: TRBJ1-2
D gene: NA
V gene: TRBV6-5
CDR3 DNA: TGTGCCAGCAGTCCTCGTGGTCTCAGGGATGGCTACACCTTC
CDR3 protein: CASSPRGLRDGYTF

clone size: NA
J gene: TRBJ2-7
D gene: NA
V gene: TRBV28
CDR3 DNA: TGTGCCAGTTCGGGCAGGGAGCAGTACTTC
CDR3 protein: CASSGREQYF

clone size: NA
J gene: TRBJ1-5
D gene: NA
V gene: TRBV30
CDR3 DNA: TGTGCCTGGAGTACGGGCCAGGATCAGCCCCAGCATTTT
CDR3 protein: CAWSTGQDQPQHF

clone size: NA
J gene: TRBJ2-3
D gene: NA
V gene: TRBV5-4
CDR3 DNA: TGTGCCAGCAGCTTGGAGGAGTGGGGATCCACAGATACGCAGTATTTT
CDR3 protein: CASSLEEWGSTDTQYF

clone size: NA
J gene: TRBJ2-7
D gene: NA
V gene: TRBV4-3
CDR3 DNA: TGCGCCAGCAGCCCCCAACAGGGTACCTACGAGCAGTACTTC
CDR3 protein: CASSPQQGTYEQYF

clone size: NA
J gene: TRBJ1-5
D gene: NA
V gene: TRBV28
CDR3 DNA: TGTGCCAGCAGCCACGACAGATACAGCAATCAGCCCCAGCATTTT
CDR3 protein: CASSHDRYSNQPQHF

clone size: NA
J gene: TRBJ2-7
D gene: NA
V gene: TRBV10-3
CDR3 DNA: TGTGCCATCAGTGGACAGGAAGCCTACGAGCAGTACTTC
CDR3 protein: CAISGQEAYEQYF

clone size: NA
J gene: TRBJ2-7
D gene: NA
V gene: TRBV25-1
CDR3 DNA: TGTGCCAGCAGTACTTCCCGGCTAACCTACGAGCAGTACTTC
CDR3 protein: CASSTSRLTYEQYF

clone size: once
J gene: TRBJ1-2
D gene: TRBD1
V gene: TRBV5-4
CDR3 DNA: TGTGCCAGCAGCTCCGGACAGGGGGACTATGGCTACACCTTC
CDR3 protein: CASSSGQGDYGYTF

clone size: NA
J gene: TRBJ2-7
D gene: NA
V gene: TRBV4-1
CDR3 DNA: TGCGCCAGCAGCCAACCGACTAGCTCCTACGAGCAGTACTTC
CDR3 protein: CASSQPTSSYEQYF

clone size: NA
J gene: TRBJ1-3
D gene: TRBD1
V gene: TRBV5-1
CDR3 DNA: TGCGCCAGCAGCTTGGACAGGGGTTATGGAAACACCATATATTTT
CDR3 protein: CASSLDRGYGNTIYF

clone size: NA
J gene: TRBJ1-5
D gene: NA
V gene: TRBV27
CDR3 DNA: TGTGCCAGCAGTCGATGGGGACAGCCCCAGCATTTT
CDR3 protein: CASSRWGQPQHF

clone size: NA
J gene: TRBJ2-1
D gene: TRBD1
V gene: TRBV6-6
CDR3 DNA: TGTGCCAGCAGTCATCCGGGACAGGGTCACAATGAGCAGTTCTTC
CDR3 protein: CASSHPGQGHNEQFF